This TCR beta chain was documented in a study of cytomegalovirus exposure and HLA in healthy donors. Study details: The approximately 110 validation repertoires and the roughly 680 first-cohort repertoires shared a platform, a later analysis reported.

The donors belonged to the 120-subject validation cohort, separate from the roughly 710-subject first cohort. A word on this clone: Its antigen is unidentified.

This table comes from immunoSEQ multiplex PCR, and its TCRdb copy is limited to in-frame clones, with some not included. The sample gives 66,000 or so clones, 95% to 98% of which show up once; 1.5% to 2% is in the top ten. This CDR3 spans 15 amino acids. Trimming stripped 4 bases from V and 4 bases from J, with 14 bases between. The germline V gene encodes CDR1 LNHDA and CDR2 SQIVND (reference sequence). Whole-study findings and limits: The study listed under 200 cytomegalovirus-associated TCR beta chains. Most TCRs appeared rarely, but some public TCRs recurred in many donors.

Sequences were obtained from PBMCs. The chain carries TRBV19 and TRBJ2-1; D is possibly TRBD1 (5 bases). The receptor was isolated from a woman younger than 35 in good health and CMV-seropositive. The CDR3 DNA reads TGTGCCAGTAGTACGAGCAGGGCATTTTACAATGAGCAGTTCTTC. Translated: CASSTSRAFYNEQFF.